This T cell receptor beta chain derives from a study of blood T cell repertoires in COVID-19. On the study more broadly: Both acute and convalescent COVID-19 samples were obtained from the United States, Italy and Spain. The cDNA or gDNA used as material had been derived from T cells, B-cell-depleted T cells, or PBMCs.

Data came from immunoSEQ multiplex PCR; TCRdb stores just in-frame clones and leaves some out. The sample records 350,000 to 500,000 clones, around 90% being singletons. V lost 1 base, J lost 9 bases, and 7 bases lay in between. Germline CDR1 and CDR2: SGHDT and YYEEEE. The CDR3 has 11 amino acids. The sample taken for sequencing was peripheral blood. The chain links TRBV5-6 to TRBJ1-2; the D is unclear. The sequence derives from a man younger than 35 with COVID-19, enrolled during active disease. This chain's CDR3 is CASSLSVSYTF. The CDR3 DNA reads TGTGCCAGCAGCTTGAGCGTCAGCTACACCTTC.